These 8 T cell receptor beta chains were sequenced from one sample in a study of T cells in Graves' hyperthyroidism and ophthalmopathy. TCR beta CDR3 sequences were amplified from RNA transcripts. Researchers ran a first-round RT-PCR on the TCR CDR3 using the HTBI primer set. TCRdb re-called the multiplex PCR reads with MiXCR, one entry per CDR3 protein. The table lists approximately 590,000 distinct CDR3 sequences, about 45% of them singletons, with roughly 8.2% in the top ten. Sequencing was performed on peripheral blood or thyroid tissue (not recorded which). The receptors were gathered from a woman between 18 and 30 years old with Graves' hyperthyroidism.

The rearrangement uses TRBV7-9 and TRBJ2-5; a weak D match, TRBD1 (5 bases). The germline V gene encodes CDR1 SEHNR and CDR2 FQNEAQ (reference sequence). Trimming removed 2 bases at V and 5 bases at J, with 15 bases between. The CDR3 has 15 amino acids. Written as DNA, the CDR3 is TGTGCCAGCAGCTTATCGACAGTCAACCGGGAGACCCAGTACTTC. Translation: CASSLSTVNRETQYF.

The gene calls are TRBV7-9 and TRBJ1-1; D is ambiguous. The germline CDR1 and CDR2 sequences are SEHNR and FQNEAQ (reference sequence). This CDR3 region has 13 residues. Trimming took 6 bases from V and 0 from J, leaving 8 bases between them. The CDR3 spells CASRQHMNTEAFF. The CDR3 DNA reads TGTGCCAGCAGACAACACATGAACACTGAAGCTTTCTTT.

The chain joins TRBV10-3 to TRBJ1-6; no definite D call. Germline V gene lookup returns CDR1 ENHRY and CDR2 SYGVKD. The length of the CDR3 is 15 residues. Trimming shortened V by 5 bases and J by 0 bases, and 8 bases separated the two germline ends. The CDR3 is CAISYGSSYNSPLHF. In DNA form, the CDR3 reads TGTGCCATCAGTTACGGCAGCTCCTATAATTCACCCCTCCACTTT.

V is TRBV2 and J is TRBJ1-2; tentative D call: TRBD1 (6 bases). The CDR3 sequence is 11 residues long. Germline V gene sequence: CDR1 SNHLY, CDR2 FYNNEI. Trimming cost V 4 bases and J 12 bases, with 12 bases left between them. CDR3 coding DNA: TGTGCCAGCAGTGGGGACATTGGAAACACCTTC. It specifies CASSGDIGNTF.

The V gene is TRBV10-3, the J gene TRBJ1-2; D may be TRBD1 (5 bases). CDR1 ENHRY and CDR2 SYGVKD come from the germline V gene. The CDR3 runs to 12 residues. The V and J ends lost 8 bases and 2 bases respectively, with 9 bases between them. The CDR3 DNA reads as TGTGCCATCGGTCCAGGGAACTATGGCTACACCTTC. Its translation: CAIGPGNYGYTF.

This clonotype was observed a handful of times. This rearrangement joins TRBV2 to TRBJ2-7, with no clear D. Germline CDR1 reads SNHLY; CDR2 reads FYNNEI. V was pared by 6 bases and J by 4 bases, with 7 bases between. The CDR3 totals 11 residues. In nucleotides, the CDR3 is TGTGCCAGCAGGGTTAGGTACGAGCAGTACTTC. This sequence encodes CASRVRYEQYF.

This clonotype has a single count. The V gene is TRBV7-3, the J gene TRBJ1-1; weak D call: TRBD1 (6 bases). Germline CDR1 SGHTA, CDR2 FQGTGA. The CDR3 runs 15 residues. V was cut by 2 bases and J by 3 bases, with 13 bases left in between. This CDR3 reads CASSLAWGPDTEAFF. CDR3 sequence (DNA): TGTGCCAGCAGCTTAGCATGGGGGCCAGACACTGAAGCTTTCTTT.

Many counts were recorded for this clonotype. V usage is TRBV7-2 and J usage is TRBJ1-2; D call uncertain. V was cut by 2 bases and J by 8 bases, with 6 bases left in between. Per the germline V gene, CDR1 is SGHTA and CDR2 is FQGNSA. The CDR3 sequence is 11 residues long. The CDR3 region has the DNA TGTGCCAGCAGCTTATATGAAGGCTACACCTTC. Translated: CASSLYEGYTF.